What follows is one T cell receptor beta chain and its context. Its target is unknown. A second PCR of roughly 6 to 12 cycles used a sample-barcoded 5' primer and a J-beta primer mix. Each cDNA molecule was tagged by a template-switch adaptor that had 12 random nucleotides. TCRdb redid the calling of the 5' RACE reads with MiXCR, one entry per CDR3 protein. The sample records 950,000 to 1,200,000 distinct CDR3 sequences, around two fifths being singletons. This sample is part of a study of blood T cells in healthy people across ages. Study observations and caveats: More naive CD4+ cells and higher diversity were found in long-lived than in aged donors.

The CDR3 has 16 amino acids. Germline lookup yields CDR1 MNHNY and CDR2 SVGAGI (reference sequence). Trimming removed 6 bases from V and 0 bases from J, with 17 bases in between. J is TRBJ1-1 and V is TRBV6-6; D is perhaps TRBD1 (5 bases). This clonotype was obtained from a man between 18 and 35 years old in good health. Input material: blood. CDR3 sequence (DNA): TGTGCCAGCAGCCGCCAAACAAGGGGATTGAACACTGAAGCTTTCTTT. As protein: CASSRQTRGLNTEAFF.